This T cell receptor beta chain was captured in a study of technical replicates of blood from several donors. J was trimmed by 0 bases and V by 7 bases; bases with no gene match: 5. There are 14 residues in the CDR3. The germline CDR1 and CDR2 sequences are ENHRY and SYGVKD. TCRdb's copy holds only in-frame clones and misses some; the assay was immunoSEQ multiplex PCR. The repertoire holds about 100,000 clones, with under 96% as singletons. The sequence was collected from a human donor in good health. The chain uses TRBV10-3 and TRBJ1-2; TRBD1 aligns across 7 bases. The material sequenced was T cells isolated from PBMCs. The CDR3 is CAITGTASNYGYTF. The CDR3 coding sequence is TGTGCCATCACTGGGACAGCTTCTAACTATGGCTACACCTTC.